This passage covers 8 T cell receptor beta chains from one sample sequenced in a study of graft-versus-host responses after intestinal transplantation. Assay: immunoSEQ multiplex PCR; the TCRdb copy retains only in-frame clones and omits some. Of 75,000 to 100,000 clones listed, over 85% are singletons. Antigens of these TCRs are unknown. This material consisted of unstimulated CD8+ T cells sorted from spleen or lymph node cells, taken before intestinal transplant. These receptors originate from a human donor who received an intestinal transplant.

This clone was detected only a few times. The genes are TRBV2 and TRBJ2-7; 9 bases are a match to TRBD1. Looked up from germline, CDR1 is SNHLY and CDR2 is FYNNEI. The CDR3 covers 16 residues. After removal of 3 bases from V and 0 bases from J, the junction contained 6 bases not matched to a gene. CDR3 amino acids: CASSEPRDRVSYEQYF. The CDR3 DNA reads TGTGCCAGCAGTGAGCCCCGGGACAGGGTCTCCTACGAGCAGTACTTC.

The CDR3 spells CASSPPGYTGELFF. The CDR3 DNA sequence: TGTGCCAGCAGCCCCCCGGGATACACCGGGGAGCTGTTTTTT. V and J are TRBV7-9 and TRBJ2-2, with D possibly matching TRBD2 (5 bases). Trimming cost V 5 bases and J 3 bases, with 10 bases left between them. CDR1 and CDR2 from the germline V gene are SEHNR and FQNEAQ (reference sequence). The length of the CDR3 is 14 residues.

This chain uses TRBV4-2 with TRBJ2-1; TRBD2 aligns across 7 bases. The CDR3 covers 17 residues. V shed 3 bases and J 3 bases; nucleotides not matched to a gene: 11. CDR1 and CDR2 (germline): LGHNA, YNFKEQ. CDR3 in amino acids: CASSQSRLADYYNEQFF. DNA of the CDR3: TGTGCCAGCAGCCAGTCCCGACTAGCAGACTACTACAATGAGCAGTTCTTC.

The chain is built from TRBV20-1 and TRBJ2-7; D is undetermined. This CDR3 comprises 11 residues. V lost 0 bases to trimming and J lost 3 bases, with 3 bases between them. Per the germline V gene, CDR1 is DFQATT and CDR2 is SNEGSKA (reference sequence). DNA of the CDR3: TGCAGTGCTAGAGACCACTACGAGCAGTACTTC. Residues: CSARDHYEQYF.

This chain joins TRBV7-9 and TRBJ2-1; D perhaps matches TRBD2 (5 bases). The CDR3 length is 16 residues. V was cut by 5 bases and J by 0 bases, with 14 bases left in between. In germline, CDR1 is SEHNR, CDR2 FQNEAQ (reference sequence). The CDR3 DNA is TGTGCCAGCAGCCCACTAACTGGGAGCTCCTACAATGAGCAGTTCTTC. It encodes CASSPLTGSSYNEQFF.

V and J are TRBV6-5 and TRBJ1-6; TRBD1 might be the D (5 bases). In germline, CDR1 is MNHEY, CDR2 SVGAGI. The CDR3 totals 15 residues. With 2 bases removed from V and 10 bases from J, the gap between germline ends came to 15 bases. The CDR3 spells CASSYGAGYRSPLHF. The DNA of the CDR3 is TGTGCCAGCAGTTACGGGGCAGGCTATAGGTCACCCCTCCACTTT.

The J gene is TRBJ2-3, the V gene TRBV4-1; D not certain. Germline V gene lookup returns CDR1 MGHRA and CDR2 YSYEKL. V gave up 0 bases and J gave up 1 base, with 14 bases separating them. The CDR3 consists of 17 residues. For the CDR3, the DNA is TGCGCCAGCAGCCAAGAGGTGGGCCAACGAGGCACAGATACGCAGTATTTT. This codes for CASSQEVGQRGTDTQYF.

This clone has only one observation. The chain links TRBV2 to TRBJ2-1; no clear D. Trimming shortened V by 4 bases and J by 6 bases, and 7 bases separated the two germline ends. CDR3 length: 12 residues. Looked up from germline, CDR1 is SNHLY and CDR2 is FYNNEI. CDR3 in DNA: TGTGCCAGCAGTGGGTTCAGCAATGAGCAGTTCTTC. Amino acid sequence: CASSGFSNEQFF.